What follows describes a single TCR beta chain. The assay was immunoSEQ multiplex PCR, and TCRdb's table has in-frame clones only and misses some. This table holds around 44,000 clones, around 92% found once. This record belongs to a study of T cell changes during pregnancy in multiple sclerosis. The CDR3 sequence is 15 residues long. Trimming removed 0 bases from V and 3 bases from J; junction bases left unmatched: 2. Germline V CDR1 and CDR2: SQVTM, ANQGSEA. This rearrangement joins TRBV29-1 to TRBJ2-1; 10 bases line up with TRBD2. Specimen: CD8+ T cells from peripheral blood mononuclear cells, collected in the third trimester of pregnancy. This clonotype was sampled from a female donor with multiple sclerosis, enrolled in a pregnancy study. In DNA, the CDR3 is TGCAGCGTTGAAGATCCTAGCGGGAGCTACAATGAGCAGTTCTTC. Amino acids: CSVEDPSGSYNEQFF.